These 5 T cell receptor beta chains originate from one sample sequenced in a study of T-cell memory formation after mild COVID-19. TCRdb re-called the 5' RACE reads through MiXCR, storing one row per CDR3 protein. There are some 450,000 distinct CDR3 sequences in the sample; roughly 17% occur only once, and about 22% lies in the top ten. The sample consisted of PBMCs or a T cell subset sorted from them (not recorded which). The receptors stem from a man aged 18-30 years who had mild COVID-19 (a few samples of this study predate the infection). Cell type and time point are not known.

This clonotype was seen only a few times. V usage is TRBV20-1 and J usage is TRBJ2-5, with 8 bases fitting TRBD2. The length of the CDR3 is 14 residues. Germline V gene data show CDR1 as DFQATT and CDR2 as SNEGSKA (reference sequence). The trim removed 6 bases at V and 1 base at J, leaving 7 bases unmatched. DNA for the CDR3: TGCAGTGCCCCCGCGGGGGGCCCCCAAGAGACCCAGTACTTC. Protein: CSAPAGGPQETQYF.

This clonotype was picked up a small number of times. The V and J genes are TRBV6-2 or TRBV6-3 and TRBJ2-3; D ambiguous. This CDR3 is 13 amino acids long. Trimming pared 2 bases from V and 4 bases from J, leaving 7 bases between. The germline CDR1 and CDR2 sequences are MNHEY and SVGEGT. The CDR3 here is CASSYTQADTQYF. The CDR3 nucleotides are TGTGCCAGCAGTTACACCCAGGCAGATACGCAGTATTTT.

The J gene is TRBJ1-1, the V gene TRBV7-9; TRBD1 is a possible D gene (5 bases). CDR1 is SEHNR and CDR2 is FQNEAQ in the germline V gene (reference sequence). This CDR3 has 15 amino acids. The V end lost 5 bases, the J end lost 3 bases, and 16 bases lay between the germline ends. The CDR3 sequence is CASSPGWGGDTEAFF. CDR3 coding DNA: TGTGCCAGCAGCCCCGGATGGGGGGGTGACACTGAAGCTTTCTTT.

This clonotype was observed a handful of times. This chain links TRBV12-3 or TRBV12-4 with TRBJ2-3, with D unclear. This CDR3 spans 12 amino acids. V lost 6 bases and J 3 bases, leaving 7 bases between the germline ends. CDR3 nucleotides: TGTGCCAGCAGACCCGGAACAGATACGCAGTATTTT. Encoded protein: CASRPGTDTQYF.

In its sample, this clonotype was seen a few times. This CDR3 is CATSNHPNTEAFF. The CDR3 DNA reads TGTGCCACCAGTAACCACCCGAACACTGAAGCTTTCTTT. V gene TRBV24-1 combines with J gene TRBJ1-1; D unclear. The CDR3 sequence is 13 residues long. The germline V and J ends were trimmed by 6 bases and 1 base, with 8 bases remaining between them. Germline-derived CDR1 and CDR2 are KGHDR and SFDVKD.